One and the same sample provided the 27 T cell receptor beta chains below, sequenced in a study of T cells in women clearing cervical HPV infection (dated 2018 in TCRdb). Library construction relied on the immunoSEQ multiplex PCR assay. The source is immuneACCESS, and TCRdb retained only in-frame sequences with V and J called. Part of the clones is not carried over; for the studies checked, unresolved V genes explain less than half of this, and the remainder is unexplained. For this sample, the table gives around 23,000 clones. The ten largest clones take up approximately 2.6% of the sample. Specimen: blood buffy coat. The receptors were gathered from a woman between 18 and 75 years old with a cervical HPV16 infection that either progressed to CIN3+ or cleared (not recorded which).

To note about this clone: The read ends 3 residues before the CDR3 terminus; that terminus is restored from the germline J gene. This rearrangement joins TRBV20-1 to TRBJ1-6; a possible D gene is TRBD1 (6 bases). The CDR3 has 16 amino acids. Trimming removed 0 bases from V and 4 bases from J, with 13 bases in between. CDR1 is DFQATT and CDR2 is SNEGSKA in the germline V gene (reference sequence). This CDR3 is CSARDPRTVYNSPLHF. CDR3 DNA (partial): TGCAGTGCTAGAGATCCACGGACAGTTTATAATTCACCC.

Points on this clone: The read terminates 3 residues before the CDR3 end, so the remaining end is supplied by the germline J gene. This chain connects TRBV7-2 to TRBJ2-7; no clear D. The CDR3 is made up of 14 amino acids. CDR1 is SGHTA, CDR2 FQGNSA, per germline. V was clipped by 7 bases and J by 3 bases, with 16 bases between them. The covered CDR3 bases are TGTGCCAGCACCACTTACCTAGAAAACTACGAG. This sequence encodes CASTTYLENYE. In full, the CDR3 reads CASTTYLENYEQYF.

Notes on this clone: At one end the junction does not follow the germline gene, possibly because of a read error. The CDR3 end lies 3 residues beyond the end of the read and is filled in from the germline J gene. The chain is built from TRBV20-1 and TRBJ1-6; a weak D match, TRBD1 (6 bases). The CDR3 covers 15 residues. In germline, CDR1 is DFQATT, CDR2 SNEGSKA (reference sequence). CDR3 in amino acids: CSAILFTGSNSPLHF. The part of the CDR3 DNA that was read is TGCAGCGCTATCCTGTTTACAGGGAGCAATTCACCC.

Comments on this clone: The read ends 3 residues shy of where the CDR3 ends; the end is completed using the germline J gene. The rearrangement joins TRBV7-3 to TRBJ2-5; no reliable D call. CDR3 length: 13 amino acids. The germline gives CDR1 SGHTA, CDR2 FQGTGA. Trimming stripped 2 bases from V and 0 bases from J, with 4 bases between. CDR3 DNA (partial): TGTGCCAGCAGCTTAGGCTACCAAGAGACC. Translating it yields CASSLGYQET. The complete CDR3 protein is CASSLGYQETQYF.

Partial CDR3 DNA: TGTGCCAGCAGCCAAAGAGGACAGGGAGAAAAA. Protein: CASSQRGQGEK. Given in full, the CDR3 is CASSQRGQGEKLFF. V is TRBV7-9 and J is TRBJ1-4, with TRBD1 identical over 8 bases. From the germline J gene comes the end of the CDR3, since the read stops 3 residues before it. Germline loops: CDR1 SEHNR, CDR2 FQNEAQ (reference sequence). CDR3 size: 14 residues. V dropped 5 bases and J dropped 8; count of bases not matched to a gene: 7.

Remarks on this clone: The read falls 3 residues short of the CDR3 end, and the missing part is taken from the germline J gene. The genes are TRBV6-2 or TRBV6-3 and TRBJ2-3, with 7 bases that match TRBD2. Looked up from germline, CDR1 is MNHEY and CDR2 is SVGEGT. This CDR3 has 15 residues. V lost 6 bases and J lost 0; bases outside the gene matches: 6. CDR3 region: CASSRPSGSTDTQYF. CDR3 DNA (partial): TGTGCCAGCAGCCGTCCTAGCGGTAGCACAGATACG.

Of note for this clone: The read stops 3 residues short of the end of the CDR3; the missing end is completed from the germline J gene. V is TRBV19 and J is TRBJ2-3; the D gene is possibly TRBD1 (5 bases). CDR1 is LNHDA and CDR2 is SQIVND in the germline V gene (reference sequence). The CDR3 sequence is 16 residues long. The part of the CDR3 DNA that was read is TGTGCCAGTAACCAGGGATCGATTGCGTACCAAGAGACG. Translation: CASNQGSIAYQET. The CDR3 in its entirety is CASNQGSIAYQETQYF. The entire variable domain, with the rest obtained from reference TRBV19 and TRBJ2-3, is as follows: DGGITQSPKYLFRKEGQNVTLSCEQNLNHDAMYWYRQDPGQGLRLIYYSQIVNDFQKGDIAEGYSVSREKKESFPLTVTSAQKNPTAFYLCASNQGSIAYQETQYFGPGTRLTVL.

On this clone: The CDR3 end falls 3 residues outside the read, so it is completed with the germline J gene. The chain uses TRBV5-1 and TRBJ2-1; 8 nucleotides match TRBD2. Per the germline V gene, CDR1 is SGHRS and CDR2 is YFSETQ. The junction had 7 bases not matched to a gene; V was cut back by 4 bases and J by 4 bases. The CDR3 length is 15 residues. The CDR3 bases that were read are TGCGCCAGCAGCCTATTAGCGGGACTATACAATGAG. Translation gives CASSLLAGLYNE. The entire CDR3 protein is CASSLLAGLYNEQFF.

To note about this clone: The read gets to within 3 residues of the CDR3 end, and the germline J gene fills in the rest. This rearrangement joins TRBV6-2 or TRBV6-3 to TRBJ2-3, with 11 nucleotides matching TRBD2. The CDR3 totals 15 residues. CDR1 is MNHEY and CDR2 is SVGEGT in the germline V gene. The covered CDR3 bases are TGTGCCAGCAGTCCCGGACTAGCGGGCTATCAGACG. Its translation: CASSPGLAGYQT. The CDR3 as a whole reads CASSPGLAGYQTQYF.

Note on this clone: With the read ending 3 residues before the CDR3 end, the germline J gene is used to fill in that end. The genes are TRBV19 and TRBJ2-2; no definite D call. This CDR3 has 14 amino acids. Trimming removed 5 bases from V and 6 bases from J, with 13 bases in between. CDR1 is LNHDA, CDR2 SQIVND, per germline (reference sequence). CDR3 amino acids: CASSPPNRAGELFF. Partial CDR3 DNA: TGTGCCAGTAGTCCCCCGAATAGGGCCGGGGAG.

The sequenced part of the CDR3 DNA is TGCGCCAGCAGTGAAGGGGACTCTGGAAACACC. This translates into CASSEGDSGNT. The complete CDR3 protein is CASSEGDSGNTIYF. The chain links TRBV10-1 to TRBJ1-3; D is perhaps TRBD1 (5 bases). The read terminates 3 residues ahead of where the CDR3 ends, so the germline J gene completes it. CDR1 is WNHNN and CDR2 is SYGVQD in the germline V gene (reference sequence). Trimming shortened V by 3 bases and J by 0 bases, and 6 bases separated the two germline ends. This CDR3 has 14 residues.

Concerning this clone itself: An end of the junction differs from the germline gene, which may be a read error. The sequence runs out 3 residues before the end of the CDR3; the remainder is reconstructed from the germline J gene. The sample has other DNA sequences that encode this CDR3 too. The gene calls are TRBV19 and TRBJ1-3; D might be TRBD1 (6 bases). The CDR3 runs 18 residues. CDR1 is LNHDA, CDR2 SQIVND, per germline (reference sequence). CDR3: CASLPGAEGGTSGNTIYF. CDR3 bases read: TGTGCCAGCCTCCCGGGCGCAGAGGGGGGGACTTCTGGAAACACT.

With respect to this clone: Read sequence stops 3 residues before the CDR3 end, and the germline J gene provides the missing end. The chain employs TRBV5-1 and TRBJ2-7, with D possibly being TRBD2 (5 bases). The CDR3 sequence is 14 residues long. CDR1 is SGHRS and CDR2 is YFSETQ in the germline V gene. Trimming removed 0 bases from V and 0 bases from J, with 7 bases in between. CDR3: CASSLEAASYEQYF. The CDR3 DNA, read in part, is TGCGCCAGCAGCTTGGAAGCGGCCTCCTACGAG.

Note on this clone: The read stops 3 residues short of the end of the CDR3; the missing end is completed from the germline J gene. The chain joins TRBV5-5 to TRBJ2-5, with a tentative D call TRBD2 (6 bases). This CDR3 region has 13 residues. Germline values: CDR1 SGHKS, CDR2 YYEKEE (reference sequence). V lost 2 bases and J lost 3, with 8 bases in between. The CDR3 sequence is CASSLGGKETQYF. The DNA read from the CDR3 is TGTGCCAGCAGCTTAGGCGGGAAAGAGACC.

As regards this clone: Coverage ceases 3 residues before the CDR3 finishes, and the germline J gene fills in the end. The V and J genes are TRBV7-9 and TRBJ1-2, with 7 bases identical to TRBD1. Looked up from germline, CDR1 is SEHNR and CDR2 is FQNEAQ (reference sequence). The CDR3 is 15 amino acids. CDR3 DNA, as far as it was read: TGTGCCAGCAGCTTAATCCGACAGGGACACAATGAC. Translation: CASSLIRQGHND. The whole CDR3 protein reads CASSLIRQGHNDYTF.

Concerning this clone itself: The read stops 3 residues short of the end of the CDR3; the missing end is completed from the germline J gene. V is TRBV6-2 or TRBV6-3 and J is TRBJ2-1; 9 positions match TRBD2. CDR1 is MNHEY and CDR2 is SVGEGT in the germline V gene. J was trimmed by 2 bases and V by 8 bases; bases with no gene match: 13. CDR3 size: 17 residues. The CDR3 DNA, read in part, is TGTGCCAGCGTAACCCACGGGGCGGGGGGGCCCTACAATGAG. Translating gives CASVTHGAGGPYNE. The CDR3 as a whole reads CASVTHGAGGPYNEQFF.

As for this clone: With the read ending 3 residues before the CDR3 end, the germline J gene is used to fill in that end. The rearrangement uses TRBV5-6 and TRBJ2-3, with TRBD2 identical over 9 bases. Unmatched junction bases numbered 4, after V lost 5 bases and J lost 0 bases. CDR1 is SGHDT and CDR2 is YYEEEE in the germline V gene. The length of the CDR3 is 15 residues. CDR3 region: CASRLGLASTDTQYF. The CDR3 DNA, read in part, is TGTGCCAGCAGACTAGGACTAGCGAGCACAGATACG.

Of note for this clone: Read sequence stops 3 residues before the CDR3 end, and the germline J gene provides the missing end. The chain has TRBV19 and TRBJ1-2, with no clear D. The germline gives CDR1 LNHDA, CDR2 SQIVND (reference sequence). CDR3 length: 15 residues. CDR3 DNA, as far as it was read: TGTGCCAGTAGTCGGTCTAGCGGGTCCCACAATGAC. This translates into CASSRSSGSHND. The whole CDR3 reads CASSRSSGSHNDYTF.

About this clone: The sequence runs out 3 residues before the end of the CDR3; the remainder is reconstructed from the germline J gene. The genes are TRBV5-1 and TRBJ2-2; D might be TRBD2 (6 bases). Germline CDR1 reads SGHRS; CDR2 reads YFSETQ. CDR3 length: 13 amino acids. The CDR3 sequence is CASNQEGNSPLFF. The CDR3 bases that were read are TGCGCCAGCAATCAGGAGGGCAATTCACCG.

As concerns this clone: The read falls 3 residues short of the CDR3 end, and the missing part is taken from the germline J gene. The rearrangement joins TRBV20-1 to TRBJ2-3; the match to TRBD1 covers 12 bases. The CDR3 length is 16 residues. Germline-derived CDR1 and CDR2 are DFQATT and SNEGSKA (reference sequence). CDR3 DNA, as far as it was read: TGCAGTGCCACCGGGACAGGGGGCGTTTTGAATCAGCCG. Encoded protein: CSATGTGGVLNQP. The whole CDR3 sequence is CSATGTGGVLNQPQYF.

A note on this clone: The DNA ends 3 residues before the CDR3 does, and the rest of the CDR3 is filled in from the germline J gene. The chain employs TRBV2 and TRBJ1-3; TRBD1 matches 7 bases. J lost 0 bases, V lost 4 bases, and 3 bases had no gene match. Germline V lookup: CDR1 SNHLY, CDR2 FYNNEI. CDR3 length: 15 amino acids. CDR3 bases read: TGTGCCAGCAGTGTACAGGGGAACTCTGGAAACACC. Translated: CASSVQGNSGNT. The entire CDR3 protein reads CASSVQGNSGNTIYF.

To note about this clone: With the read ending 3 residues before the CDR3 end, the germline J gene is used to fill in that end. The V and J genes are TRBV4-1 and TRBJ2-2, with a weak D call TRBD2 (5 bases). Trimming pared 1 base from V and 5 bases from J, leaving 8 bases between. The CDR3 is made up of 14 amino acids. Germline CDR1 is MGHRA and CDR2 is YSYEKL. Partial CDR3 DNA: TGCGCCAGCAGCCAAGCTCGCGGGACCGGGGAG. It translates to CASSQARGTGE. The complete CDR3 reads CASSQARGTGELFF.

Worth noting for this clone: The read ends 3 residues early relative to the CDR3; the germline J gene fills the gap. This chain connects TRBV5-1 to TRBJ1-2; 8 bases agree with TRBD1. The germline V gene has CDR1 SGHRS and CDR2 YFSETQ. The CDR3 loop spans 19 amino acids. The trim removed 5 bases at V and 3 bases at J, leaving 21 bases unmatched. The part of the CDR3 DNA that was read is TGCGCCAGCAGAGTGGTGGACCCCACCCAGGGGGCGTTGGACTATGGC. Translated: CASRVVDPTQGALDYG. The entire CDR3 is CASRVVDPTQGALDYGYTF.

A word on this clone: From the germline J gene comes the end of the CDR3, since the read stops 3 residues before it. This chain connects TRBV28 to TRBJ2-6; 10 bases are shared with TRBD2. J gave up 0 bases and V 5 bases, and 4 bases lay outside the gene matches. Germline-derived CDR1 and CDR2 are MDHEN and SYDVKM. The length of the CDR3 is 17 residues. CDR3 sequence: CASSQLAGGSGANVLTF. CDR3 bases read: TGTGCCAGCAGTCAATTAGCGGGGGGCTCTGGGGCCAACGTC.

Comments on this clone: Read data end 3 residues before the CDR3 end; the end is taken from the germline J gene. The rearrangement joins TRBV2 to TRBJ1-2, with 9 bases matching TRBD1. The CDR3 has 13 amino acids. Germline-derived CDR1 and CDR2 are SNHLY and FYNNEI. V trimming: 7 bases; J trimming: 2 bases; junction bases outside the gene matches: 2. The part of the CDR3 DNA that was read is TGTGCCAGCACGGGGACAGGGAACTATGGC. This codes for CASTGTGNYG. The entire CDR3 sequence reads CASTGTGNYGYTF.

CDR3 residues: CASSYREYYEQYF. The CDR3 bases that were read are TGTGCCAGCAGCTACAGGGAGTACTACGAG. This chain uses TRBV5-4 with TRBJ2-7; weak D call: TRBD1 (6 bases). The CDR3 end is not reached by the read, which stops 3 residues before it; the germline J gene fills it in. This CDR3 region has 13 residues. Trimming removed 3 bases at V and 3 bases at J, with 10 bases between. Germline V gene data show CDR1 as SGHNT and CDR2 as YYREEE (reference sequence).

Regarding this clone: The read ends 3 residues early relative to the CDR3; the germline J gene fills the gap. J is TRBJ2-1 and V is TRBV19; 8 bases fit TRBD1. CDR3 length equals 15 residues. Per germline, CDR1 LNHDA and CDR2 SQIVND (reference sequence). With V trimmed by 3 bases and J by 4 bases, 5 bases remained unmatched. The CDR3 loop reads CASSIQGARYNEQFF. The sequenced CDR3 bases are TGTGCCAGTAGTATCCAGGGGGCGCGTTACAATGAG.